What follows is one TCR beta chain and its context. Its specificity is not known. The data were taken from a study of identical twins. Whole-study findings and limits: Shared out-of-frame alpha sequences (those common to twins) showed excess low generation probability. A lower insertion count was a feature of abundant cord blood beta clonotypes, with no such feature in memory repertoires.

The CDR3 covers 17 residues. V was pared by 2 bases and J by 5 bases, with 15 bases of the junction left unmatched. Germline V gene data show CDR1 as MDHEN and CDR2 as SYDVKM. TCRdb itself ran the 5' RACE reads through MiXCR, one entry per CDR3 protein. The repertoire includes 1.5 million to 2 million distinct CDR3 sequences, about 32% of them detected once, and less than 0.35% sits in the top ten. With no exceptions, donors were healthy Caucasians. Sequencing was done on a sample of cord blood. V and J are TRBV28 and TRBJ2-7, with TRBD2 identical over 7 bases. This receptor was obtained from a newborn girl in good health. CDR3 DNA: TGTGCCAGCAGTTTAAGGGCGGGAGACGGGAAATCCCACGAGCAGTACTTC. It encodes CASSLRAGDGKSHEQYF.